The next 19 T cell receptor beta chains were all read from a single sample in a study of CD8 T cells in Susac syndrome (dated by TCRdb to about 2019). Libraries were built with the immunoSEQ multiplex PCR assay. RNA was extracted using the RNeasy kit, and about 0.5 to 1 ug of the RNA was reverse transcribed with random hexamers. Clones were called with MiXCR by TCRdb after fastp trimmed the public reads at Q25, and only in-frame beta chains were retained. Entries that share a CDR3 protein sequence are merged under the most common genes and DNA. In this sample the table shows approximately 140,000 distinct CDR3 sequences, around 96% of which occur a single time. In total, the top ten clones hold approximately 0.12% of the sample. Sequencing used CD4+ T cells from PBMCs. The receptors derive from a human donor with multiple sclerosis.

This clonotype was seen a single time. The V and J genes are TRBV4-1 and TRBJ2-4; the match to TRBD2 covers 8 bases. Germline CDR1 and CDR2: MGHRA and YSYEKL. Unmatched junction bases numbered 9, after V lost 8 bases and J lost 6 bases. There are 14 residues in the CDR3. CDR3 coding DNA: TGCGCCAGCGGACTAGCTGGGATAGGAAACATTCAGTACTTC. Its translation is CASGLAGIGNIQYF.

The gene calls are TRBV27 and TRBJ2-1; 9 bases fit TRBD2. This CDR3 region has 14 residues. Germline V gene lookup returns CDR1 MNHEY and CDR2 SMNVEV (reference sequence). The ends lost 6 bases at V and 7 bases at J; junction bases unmatched: 7. CDR3 in amino acids: CASRAGGPGNEQFF. CDR3 DNA: TGTGCCAGCAGAGCGGGAGGCCCGGGGAATGAGCAGTTCTTC.

In its sample, this clonotype was seen once. The V and J genes are TRBV15 and TRBJ2-7; a weak D match, TRBD1 (6 bases). The CDR3 sequence is 19 residues long. V shed 0 bases and J shed 3 bases, with 24 bases lying between them. CDR1 and CDR2 (germline): LNHNV, YYDKDF (reference sequence). CDR3 residues: CATSRDFELGRDTYYEQYF. CDR3 nucleotide sequence: TGTGCCACCAGCAGAGATTTTGAGCTGGGAAGGGACACCTACTACGAGCAGTACTTC.

The rearrangement uses TRBV25-1 and TRBJ1-1, with D possibly matching TRBD1 (5 bases). Germline lookup yields CDR1 MGHDK and CDR2 SYGVNS. V was trimmed by 3 bases and J by 11 bases, leaving 13 bases between them. The CDR3 runs to 12 residues. CDR3 nucleotides: TGTGCCAGCAGTGAGGTAAAGGGGAAGGCTTTCTTT. Its translation: CASSEVKGKAFF.

The CDR3 region is CASTGEDQPQHF. The CDR3 DNA is TGTGCCAGCACCGGGGAGGATCAGCCCCAGCATTTT. The rearrangement links TRBV2 to TRBJ1-5; unclear D gene. Germline V lookup: CDR1 SNHLY, CDR2 FYNNEI. The CDR3 has 12 amino acids. Trimming removed 7 bases from V and 5 bases from J, with 9 bases in between.

This chain links TRBV19 with TRBJ2-1; unclear D gene. Between the trimmed V and J ends, which lost 4 bases and 6 bases, there was a span of 16 bases. From germline, CDR1 is LNHDA and CDR2 SQIVND (reference sequence). The CDR3 is made up of 15 amino acids. This chain's CDR3 is CASSTLTTVGNEQFF. For the CDR3, the DNA is TGTGCCAGTAGTACCCTCACCACTGTGGGCAATGAGCAGTTCTTC.

The CDR3 sequence: CSVVGVGLEQPQHF. CDR3 bases: TGCAGCGTTGTAGGGGTAGGGTTAGAACAGCCCCAGCATTTT. The chain is built from TRBV29-1 and TRBJ1-5; maybe TRBD1 (5 bases). Germline CDR1 SQVTM, CDR2 ANQGSEA. The V end was cut by 4 bases, the J end by 7 bases, with 17 bases between. The CDR3 loop spans 14 amino acids.

The chain couples TRBV9 to TRBJ1-1; D unresolved. The CDR3 runs to 13 residues. V shed 3 bases and J shed 0 bases, with 6 bases lying between them. Germline CDR1 reads SGDLS; CDR2 reads YYNGEE. CDR3 loop: CASSALMNTEAFF. The CDR3 DNA sequence: TGTGCCAGCAGCGCCCTGATGAACACTGAAGCTTTCTTT.

J is TRBJ2-5 and V is TRBV27, with 12 nucleotides matching TRBD2. V was clipped by 4 bases and J by 0 bases; unmatched bases: 6. Germline CDR1 is MNHEY and CDR2 is SMNVEV (reference sequence). There are 17 residues in the CDR3. The CDR3 coding sequence is TGTGCCAGCAGTTCGGGACTAGCGGGTCGGTACCAAGAGACCCAGTACTTC. Translation gives CASSSGLAGRYQETQYF.

The J gene is TRBJ1-1, the V gene TRBV20-1; the D gene is possibly TRBD1 (5 bases). CDR3 length: 12 residues. Trimming removed 6 bases at V and 5 bases at J, with 13 bases between. Germline V CDR1 and CDR2: DFQATT, SNEGSKA (reference sequence). CDR3 in amino acids: CSAKPGATEAFF. Written as DNA, the CDR3 is TGCAGTGCCAAACCCGGGGCAACTGAAGCTTTCTTT.

V is TRBV6-2 or TRBV6-3 and J is TRBJ2-7; 7 bases are shared with TRBD2. V lost 4 bases, J lost 8 bases, and 8 bases stayed unmatched. This CDR3 is 13 amino acids long. The germline V gene has CDR1 MNHEY and CDR2 SVGEGT. The CDR3 region is CASSSNGLVKQYF. The DNA for the CDR3 is TGTGCCAGCAGTTCCAACGGACTAGTCAAGCAGTACTTC.

This sequence joins TRBV29-1 and TRBJ1-2, with D maybe TRBD1 (5 bases). The V gene's germline CDR1 is SQVTM and CDR2 ANQGSEA. The CDR3 consists of 12 residues. Trimming stripped 6 bases from V and 2 bases from J, with 10 bases between. The CDR3 is CSVAGPNYGYTF. The CDR3 bases are TGCAGCGTGGCGGGACCCAACTATGGCTACACCTTC.

This clonotype was seen only a few times. This chain links TRBV27 with TRBJ1-1; D call uncertain. This CDR3 is built from 16 residues. Looked up from germline, CDR1 is MNHEY and CDR2 is SMNVEV (reference sequence). V dropped 2 bases and J dropped 0 bases, with 13 bases sitting between them. CDR3 protein: CASSLTREPLNTEAFF. CDR3 DNA sequence: TGTGCCAGCAGTTTAACGAGAGAACCCTTGAACACTGAAGCTTTCTTT.

The chain's CDR3 is CASSLEVGRDGYTF. The CDR3 DNA sequence: TGTGCCAGCAGCTTAGAGGTGGGGCGCGATGGCTACACCTTC. The rearrangement uses TRBV7-9 and TRBJ1-2, with D possibly matching TRBD1 (5 bases). This CDR3 region has 14 residues. CDR1 and CDR2 (germline): SEHNR, FQNEAQ (reference sequence). Trimming stripped 1 base from V and 6 bases from J, with 12 bases between.

The chain uses TRBV20-1 and TRBJ1-2, with unresolved D. Trimming took 3 bases from V and 8 from J, leaving 13 bases between them. Per germline, CDR1 DFQATT and CDR2 SNEGSKA (reference sequence). The CDR3 sequence is 12 residues long. The CDR3: CSARNPQRGYTF. DNA for the CDR3: TGCAGTGCTAGGAACCCTCAACGAGGCTACACCTTC.

This clonotype occurred once. V and J are TRBV6-2 or TRBV6-3 and TRBJ2-5, with 16 bases fitting TRBD2. Germline CDR1 and CDR2: MNHEY and SVGEGT. This CDR3 is 19 amino acids long. The trim removed 2 bases at V and 4 bases at J, leaving 10 bases unmatched. The CDR3: CASSYTPGLAGGPGETQYF. DNA for the CDR3: TGTGCCAGCAGTTACACCCCGGGACTAGCGGGGGGGCCAGGAGAGACCCAGTACTTC.

The genes are TRBV27 and TRBJ2-7; TRBD1 is a possible D gene (5 bases). The germline CDR1 and CDR2 sequences are MNHEY and SMNVEV (reference sequence). This CDR3 has 15 residues. V shed 5 bases and J shed 5 bases, with 19 bases lying between them. The DNA for the CDR3 is TGTGCCAGCAGTCCGCTGATTCAGGGTCGCCACGAGCAGTACTTC. Protein: CASSPLIQGRHEQYF.

This rearrangement joins TRBV9 to TRBJ2-3; D not resolved. The germline V gene has CDR1 SGDLS and CDR2 YYNGEE. This CDR3 spans 12 amino acids. V shed 4 bases and J shed 3 bases, with 6 bases lying between them. The CDR3, as DNA: TGTGCCAGCAGCACCCAGACAGATACGCAGTATTTT. This translates into CASSTQTDTQYF.

V usage is TRBV3-1 and J usage is TRBJ2-2; D could derive from TRBD1 or TRBD2 (5 bases each). This CDR3 contains 15 residues. V lost 6 bases and J 1 base, leaving 12 bases between the germline ends. The V gene's germline CDR1 is LGHDT and CDR2 YNNKEL (reference sequence). The CDR3 region is CASSPGTLNTGELFF. The CDR3 DNA sequence: TGTGCCAGCAGTCCTGGGACCTTGAACACCGGGGAGCTGTTTTTT. Drawing the rest from reference TRBV3-1 and TRBJ2-2, the complete variable domain is DTAVSQTPKYLVTQMGNDKSIKCEQNLGHDTMYWYKQDSKKFLKIMFSYNNKELIINETVPNRFSPKSPDKAHLNLHINSLELGDSAVYFCASSPGTLNTGELFFGEGSRLTVL.